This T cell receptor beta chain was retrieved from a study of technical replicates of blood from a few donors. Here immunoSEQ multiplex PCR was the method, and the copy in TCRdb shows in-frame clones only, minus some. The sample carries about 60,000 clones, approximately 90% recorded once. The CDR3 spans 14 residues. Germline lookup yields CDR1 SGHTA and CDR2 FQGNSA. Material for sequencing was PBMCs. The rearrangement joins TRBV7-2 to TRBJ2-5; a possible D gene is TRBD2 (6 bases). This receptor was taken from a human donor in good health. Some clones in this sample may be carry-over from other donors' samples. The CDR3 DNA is TGTGTCCTAGACCGGGAGCCCCTACAAAAGACCCAGTACTTC. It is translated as CVLDREPLQKTQYF.